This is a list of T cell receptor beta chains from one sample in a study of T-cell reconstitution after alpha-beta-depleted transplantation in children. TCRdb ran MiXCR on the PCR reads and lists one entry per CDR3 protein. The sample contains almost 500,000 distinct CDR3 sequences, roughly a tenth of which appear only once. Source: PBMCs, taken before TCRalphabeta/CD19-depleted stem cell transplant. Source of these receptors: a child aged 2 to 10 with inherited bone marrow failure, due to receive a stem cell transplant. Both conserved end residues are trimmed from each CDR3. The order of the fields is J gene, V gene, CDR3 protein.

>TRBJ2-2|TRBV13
ASSFPGLANTGELF
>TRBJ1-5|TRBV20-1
SASGAWGNQPQH
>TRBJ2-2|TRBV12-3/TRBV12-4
ASSGLALSSGELF
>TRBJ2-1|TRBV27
ASRPEGLGINEQF
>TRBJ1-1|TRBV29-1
SVWTMNTEAF
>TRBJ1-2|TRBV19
ASSSGADIWAGYT
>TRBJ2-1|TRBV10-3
AISPPTLGREEQF
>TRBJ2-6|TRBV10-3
AISVGAGANVLT
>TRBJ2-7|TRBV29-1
SVLAGSYEQY
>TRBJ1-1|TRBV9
ASSVGARQGRTEAF
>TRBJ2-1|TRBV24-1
ATSDPRTSGRAEQF
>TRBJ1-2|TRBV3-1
ASSQEDRNYGYT
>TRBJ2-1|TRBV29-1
SVGPRTSKNEQF
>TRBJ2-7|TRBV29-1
SVGGRRFYEQY
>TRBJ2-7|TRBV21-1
ASSKFQGRGGYEQY
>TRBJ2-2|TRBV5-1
ASGRLAGGGGELF
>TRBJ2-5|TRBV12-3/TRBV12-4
ASSFSRTQETQY
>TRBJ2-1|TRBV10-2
ASTGLAGGPPKYNEQF
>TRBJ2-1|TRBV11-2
ASSLTGGSLYNEQF
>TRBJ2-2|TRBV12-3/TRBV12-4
ASSLEETLPNTGELF
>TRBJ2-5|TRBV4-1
ASTKAGGRGETQY
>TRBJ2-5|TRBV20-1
SAGLGTETQY
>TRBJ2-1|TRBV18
ASSSSQGATASYNEQF
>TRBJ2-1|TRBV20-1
SATFLTINYNEQF
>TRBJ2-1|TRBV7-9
ASSSIQERDWRNEQF
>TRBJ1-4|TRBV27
ASTPSGASGEKLF
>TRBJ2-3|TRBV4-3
ASSQDAVYRSGDTQY
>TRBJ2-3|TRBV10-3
AISDPGLANTDTQY
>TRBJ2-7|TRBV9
ASSVGQSQQY
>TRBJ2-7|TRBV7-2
ASSPSAGGAYEQY
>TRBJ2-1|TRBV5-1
ASSLASIWTSSWDEQF
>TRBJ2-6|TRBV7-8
ASSLTKNSGANVLT
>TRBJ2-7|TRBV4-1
ASSQLVLAGVAYEQY
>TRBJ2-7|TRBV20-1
SARRQGGIYEQY
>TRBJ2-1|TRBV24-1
ATSDLGGLGQDEQF
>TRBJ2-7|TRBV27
ASSSDSRGYEQY
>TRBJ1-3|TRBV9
ASSSRGHLSGNTIY
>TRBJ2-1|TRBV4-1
ASSQPGVSSYNEQF
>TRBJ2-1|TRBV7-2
ASSLALEYNEQF
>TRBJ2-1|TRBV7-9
ASSEGDPLYNEQF
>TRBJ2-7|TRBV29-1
SVGRTPLAYEQY
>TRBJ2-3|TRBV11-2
ASSPWSGLAGVDTQY
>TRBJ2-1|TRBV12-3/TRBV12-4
ASSLLLSSYNEQF
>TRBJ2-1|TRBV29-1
SVLDTSVSYNEQF
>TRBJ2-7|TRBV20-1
SARDRGLAGGPYEQY
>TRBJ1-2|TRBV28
ATGALSYGYT
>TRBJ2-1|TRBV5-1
ASSLAGWEFDNEQF
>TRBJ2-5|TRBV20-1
SAGTGGLETQY
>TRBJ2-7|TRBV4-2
ASSQESSRGYEQY
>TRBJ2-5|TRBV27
ASSLGGLAQETQY
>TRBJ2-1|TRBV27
ASSRQGFFGYNEQF
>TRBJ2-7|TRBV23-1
ASSQSGLGGYEQY
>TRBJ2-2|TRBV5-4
ASSFNYGGGGELF
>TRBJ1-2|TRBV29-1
SVRQGVYGYT
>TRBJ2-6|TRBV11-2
ASSLDQDGRSGANVLT
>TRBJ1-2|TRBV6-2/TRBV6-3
ASRRGHDGYT
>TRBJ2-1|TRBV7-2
ASSLGGVGGEQF
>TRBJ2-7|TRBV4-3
ASSPGTLAYEQY
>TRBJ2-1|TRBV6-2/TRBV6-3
ASSSLAGEYNEQF
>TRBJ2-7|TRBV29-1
SGSDLGYEQY